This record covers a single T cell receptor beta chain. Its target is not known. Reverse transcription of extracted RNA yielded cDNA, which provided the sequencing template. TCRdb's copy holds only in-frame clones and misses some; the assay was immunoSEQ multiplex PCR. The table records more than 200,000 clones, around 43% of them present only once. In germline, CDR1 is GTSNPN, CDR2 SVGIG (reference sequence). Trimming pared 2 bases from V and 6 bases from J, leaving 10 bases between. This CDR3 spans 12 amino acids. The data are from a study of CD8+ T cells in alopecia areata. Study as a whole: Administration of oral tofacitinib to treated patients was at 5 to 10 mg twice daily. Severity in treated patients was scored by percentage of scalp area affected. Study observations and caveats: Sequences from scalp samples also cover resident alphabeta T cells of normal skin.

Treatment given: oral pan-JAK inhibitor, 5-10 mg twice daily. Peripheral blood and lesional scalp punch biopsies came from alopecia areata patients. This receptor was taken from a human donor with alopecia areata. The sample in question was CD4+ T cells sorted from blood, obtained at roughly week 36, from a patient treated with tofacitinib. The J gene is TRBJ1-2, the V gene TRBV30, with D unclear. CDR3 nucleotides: TGTGCCTGGAGTTTAACAGTAGATGGCTACACCTTC. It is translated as CAWSLTVDGYTF.